Below, 17 T cell receptor beta chains from the same sample are listed, as sequenced in a study of T cells expressing NK-cell markers. TCRdb reprocessed the 5' RACE reads, keeping one entry per CDR3 protein, no DNA. The sample totals under 500,000 distinct CDR3 sequences. Material: blood T cells: a sorted CD56 or NKG2C T cell subset, CD4+ or CD8+ T cells, or bulk PBMC T cells (not recorded which). The receptor source for this set is a woman aged 18-70 years in good health.

The chain carries TRBV30 and TRBJ2-1; TCRdb's D call, TRBD2, is unchecked because there is no DNA. Germline values: CDR1 GTSNPN, CDR2 SVGIG (reference sequence). This CDR3 comprises 11 residues. The CDR3 protein is CAWVSGRMQFF.

The CDR3 sequence: CSVEPAGRGFSAFF. The rearrangement links TRBV29-1 to TRBJ1-1; the TRBD1 assignment by TCRdb is unverifiable without DNA. The length of the CDR3 is 14 residues. Looked up from germline, CDR1 is SQVTM and CDR2 is ANQGSEA.

The chain combines TRBV23-1 with TRBJ1-4; the TRBD1 assignment by TCRdb is unverifiable without DNA. TRBV23-1 is an ORF; its function is uncertain. The CDR3 covers 17 residues. This chain's CDR3 is CASSRWDTWPLDEKLFF.

The chain combines TRBV6-2 or TRBV6-3 with TRBJ2-1; the TCRdb D gene call, TRBD2, has no DNA to confirm it. This CDR3 region has 14 residues. Germline V gene sequence: CDR1 MNHEY, CDR2 SVGEGT. This CDR3 reads CASQPSGRANEQFF.

The chain is built from TRBV20-1 and TRBJ1-1; there is no DNA to check the TCRdb D call of TRBD1. The CDR3 is made up of 14 amino acids. From germline, CDR1 is DFQATT and CDR2 SNEGSKA (reference sequence). This chain's CDR3 is CSASKPTGATEAFF.

V and J are TRBV4-3 and TRBJ2-2. Germline CDR1 is LGHNA and CDR2 is YSLEER. The CDR3 consists of 13 residues. The CDR3 here is CASSQALTGELFF.

V is TRBV6-2 or TRBV6-3 and J is TRBJ2-2; checking the TCRdb D call of TRBD2 is not possible without DNA. There are 15 residues in the CDR3. CDR1 is MNHEY and CDR2 is SVGEGT in the germline V gene. The CDR3 protein is CASSSPALGPGELFF.

The chain uses TRBV7-9 and TRBJ1-1. CDR1 and CDR2 (germline): SEHNR, FQNEAQ (reference sequence). The CDR3 covers 16 residues. The CDR3 loop reads CASSLSLYGTWSEAFF.

This sequence joins TRBV6-1 and TRBJ1-2; TCRdb lists TRBD1, though no DNA is available to test this call. The CDR3 is made up of 17 amino acids. Germline CDR1 and CDR2: MNHNS and SASEGT. The CDR3 spells CASTPQVGTGGAYGYTF.

The rearrangement links TRBV10-3 to TRBJ1-2; TCRdb's assignment of TRBD1 cannot be checked, as there is no DNA. The CDR3 consists of 15 residues. CDR1 is ENHRY and CDR2 is SYGVKD in the germline V gene. CDR3 amino acids: CAIGPLGAGTYGYTF.

The rearrangement uses TRBV20-1 and TRBJ1-2; TCRdb gives TRBD1 as the D gene, but with no DNA this cannot be confirmed. CDR3 length: 15 residues. Germline V gene sequence: CDR1 DFQATT, CDR2 SNEGSKA (reference sequence). The CDR3 here is CSARPGTGMLIGYTF.

The chain recombines TRBV7-2 with TRBJ2-5; the TCRdb D gene call, TRBD1, has no DNA to confirm it. In germline, CDR1 is SGHTA, CDR2 FQGNSA. The CDR3 spans 14 residues. The CDR3 spells CASSPDRGHETQYF.

This chain joins TRBV20-1 and TRBJ2-2; TCRdb outputs TRBD2, but without DNA this stays unchecked. The CDR3 totals 16 residues. Germline CDR1 DFQATT, CDR2 SNEGSKA (reference sequence). The CDR3 loop reads CSAPAGGTTNTGELFF.

The chain is built from TRBV29-1 and TRBJ2-3; TCRdb returns TRBD2, unconfirmable since there is no DNA. Germline CDR1 is SQVTM and CDR2 is ANQGSEA. The CDR3 covers 15 residues. The CDR3 protein is CSVNGAGGSTDTQYF.

J is TRBJ2-5 and V is TRBV6-5; TCRdb's assignment of TRBD2 cannot be checked, as there is no DNA. CDR1 is MNHEY, CDR2 SVGAGI, per germline. CDR3 length: 16 residues. The CDR3 sequence: CASSFGVGGLQETQYF.

This chain connects TRBV10-3 to TRBJ2-7; TCRdb's D call, TRBD1, is unchecked because there is no DNA. This CDR3 has 15 amino acids. Germline loops: CDR1 ENHRY, CDR2 SYGVKD. This chain's CDR3 is CAINVFKGTTYEQYF.

V is TRBV5-1 and J is TRBJ2-1; TCRdb designates TRBD2, a call that cannot be tested without DNA. The CDR3 totals 14 residues. The germline V gene encodes CDR1 SGHRS and CDR2 YFSETQ. The CDR3 here is CASSAQPSANEQFF.